This TCR beta chain was sequenced for a study of blood T cell repertoires in COVID-19. The CDR3 sequence is 15 residues long. V was trimmed by 1 base and J by 0 bases, leaving 6 bases between them. Germline CDR1 reads MNHEY; CDR2 reads SMNVEV (reference sequence). Sequencing was performed with immunoSEQ multiplex PCR; in TCRdb, only in-frame clones are kept and a portion is missing. The sample lists around 99,000 clones; 84% were seen once. The sequence came from a human donor in a cohort sampled during active COVID-19. The chain has TRBV27 and TRBJ2-2; D is undetermined. Sequencing was performed on peripheral blood. CDR3 sequence: CASSLLQANTGELFF. The CDR3 DNA follows: TGTGCCAGCAGTTTATTGCAGGCGAACACCGGGGAGCTGTTTTTT.